This TCR beta chain was retrieved from a study of radiotherapy plus CTLA-4 blockade in lung cancer. Study-wide context: Disease control was seen in about 30% of patients, objective responses in roughly 17%.

General observations from the study: There was expansion of tumor-derived TCR clones in blood after radiotherapy plus ipilimumab. It was early blood T cell clone dynamics, with interferon-beta, that reportedly best predicted response.

Alongside CTLA-4 blockade with ipilimumab, patients with chemo-refractory metastatic non-small-cell lung cancer received focal radiation. This clone was seen a handful of times. Its cognate antigen is unknown. The repertoire was sequenced with immunoSEQ multiplex PCR; TCRdb's copy has only in-frame clones and lacks some. The table lists 30,000 to 40,000 clones, roughly 71% of them singletons. The CDR3 has 12 amino acids. The V and J ends lost 4 bases and 16 bases respectively, with 17 bases between them. Germline lookup yields CDR1 LNHDA and CDR2 SQIVND (reference sequence). V gene TRBV19 combines with J gene TRBJ2-1; D may be TRBD1 (6 bases). The sample in question was peripheral blood, obtained from a patient treated with radiotherapy plus ipilimumab. The TCR sequence derives from a human donor with non-small cell lung cancer who had stable disease on radiotherapy plus ipilimumab. The CDR3 reads CASSTQTGPGFF. For the CDR3, the DNA is TGTGCCAGTAGTACCCAGACAGGCCCCGGATTCTTC.